These 2 T cell receptor beta chains came from one sample sequenced in a study of tumor and adjacent non-tumor tissue in lung cancer. TCRbeta libraries were built with three rounds of nested PCR, modified from ARM-PCR. Each CDR3 protein gets one entry after TCRdb re-called the multiplex PCR reads with MiXCR. The sample holds just over 200,000 distinct CDR3 sequences; 71% are singletons and the top ten take 20% to 25%. This sample's RNA came from whole unsorted tissue. Sample: lung tumor tissue. The receptors stem from a man aged 55 to 70 with non-small cell lung cancer.

This clonotype was counted a single time. As the CDR3 is not closed by the conserved phenylalanine or tryptophan, this likely results from a read error. The V call is TRBV10-2, the J call TRBJ1-2; 10 bases are shared with TRBD1. Per germline, CDR1 WSHSY and CDR2 SAAADI. J lost 7 bases, V lost 8 bases, and 4 bases had no gene match. The CDR3 runs 12 residues. The CDR3 DNA follows: TGCGCCAGCGGACAGGGGGTAACTGGCTACACCTTA. Its protein is CASGQGVTGYTL.

This chain joins TRBV20-1 and TRBJ1-6; the match to TRBD1 covers 7 bases. The length of the CDR3 is 15 residues. Germline CDR1 DFQATT, CDR2 SNEGSKA (reference sequence). Trimming took 1 base from V and 7 from J; bases not matched to a gene: 7. The CDR3 region has the DNA TGCAGTGCTAGAGGCCAGGGGACAGAGAATTCACCCCTCCACTTT. As protein: CSARGQGTENSPLHF.